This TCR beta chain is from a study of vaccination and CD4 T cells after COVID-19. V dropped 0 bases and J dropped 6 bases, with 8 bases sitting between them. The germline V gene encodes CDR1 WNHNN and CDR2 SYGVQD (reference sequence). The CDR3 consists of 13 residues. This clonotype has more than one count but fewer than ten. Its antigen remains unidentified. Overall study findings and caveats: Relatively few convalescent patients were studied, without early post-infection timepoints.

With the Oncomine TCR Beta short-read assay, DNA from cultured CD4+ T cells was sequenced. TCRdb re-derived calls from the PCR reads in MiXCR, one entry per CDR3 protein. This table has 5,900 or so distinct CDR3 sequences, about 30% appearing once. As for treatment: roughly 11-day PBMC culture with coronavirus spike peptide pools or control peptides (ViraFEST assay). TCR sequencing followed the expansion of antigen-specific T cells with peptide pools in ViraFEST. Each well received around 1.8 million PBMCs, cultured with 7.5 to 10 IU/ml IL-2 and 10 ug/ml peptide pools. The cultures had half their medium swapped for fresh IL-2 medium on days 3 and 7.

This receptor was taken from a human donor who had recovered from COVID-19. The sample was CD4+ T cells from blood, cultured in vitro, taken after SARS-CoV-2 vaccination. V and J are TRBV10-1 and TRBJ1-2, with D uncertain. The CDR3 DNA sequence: TGCGCCAGCAGTGAGTCGGTGGAACATGGCTACACCTTC. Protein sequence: CASSESVEHGYTF.